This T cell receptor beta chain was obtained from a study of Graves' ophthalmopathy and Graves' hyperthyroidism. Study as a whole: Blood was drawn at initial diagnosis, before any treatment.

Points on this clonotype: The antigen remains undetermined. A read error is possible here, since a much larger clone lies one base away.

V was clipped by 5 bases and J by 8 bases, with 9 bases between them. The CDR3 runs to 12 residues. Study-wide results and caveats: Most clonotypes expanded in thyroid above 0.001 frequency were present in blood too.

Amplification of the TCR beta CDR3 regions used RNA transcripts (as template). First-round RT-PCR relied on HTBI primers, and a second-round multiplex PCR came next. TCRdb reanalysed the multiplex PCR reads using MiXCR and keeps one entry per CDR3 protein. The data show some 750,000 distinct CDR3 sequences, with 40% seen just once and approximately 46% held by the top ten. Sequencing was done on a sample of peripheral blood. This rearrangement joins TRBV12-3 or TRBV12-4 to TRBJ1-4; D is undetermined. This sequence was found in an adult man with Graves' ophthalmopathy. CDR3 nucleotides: TGTGCCAGCAGTAAACGTGGGGAAAAACTGTTTTTT. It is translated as CASSKRGEKLFF.